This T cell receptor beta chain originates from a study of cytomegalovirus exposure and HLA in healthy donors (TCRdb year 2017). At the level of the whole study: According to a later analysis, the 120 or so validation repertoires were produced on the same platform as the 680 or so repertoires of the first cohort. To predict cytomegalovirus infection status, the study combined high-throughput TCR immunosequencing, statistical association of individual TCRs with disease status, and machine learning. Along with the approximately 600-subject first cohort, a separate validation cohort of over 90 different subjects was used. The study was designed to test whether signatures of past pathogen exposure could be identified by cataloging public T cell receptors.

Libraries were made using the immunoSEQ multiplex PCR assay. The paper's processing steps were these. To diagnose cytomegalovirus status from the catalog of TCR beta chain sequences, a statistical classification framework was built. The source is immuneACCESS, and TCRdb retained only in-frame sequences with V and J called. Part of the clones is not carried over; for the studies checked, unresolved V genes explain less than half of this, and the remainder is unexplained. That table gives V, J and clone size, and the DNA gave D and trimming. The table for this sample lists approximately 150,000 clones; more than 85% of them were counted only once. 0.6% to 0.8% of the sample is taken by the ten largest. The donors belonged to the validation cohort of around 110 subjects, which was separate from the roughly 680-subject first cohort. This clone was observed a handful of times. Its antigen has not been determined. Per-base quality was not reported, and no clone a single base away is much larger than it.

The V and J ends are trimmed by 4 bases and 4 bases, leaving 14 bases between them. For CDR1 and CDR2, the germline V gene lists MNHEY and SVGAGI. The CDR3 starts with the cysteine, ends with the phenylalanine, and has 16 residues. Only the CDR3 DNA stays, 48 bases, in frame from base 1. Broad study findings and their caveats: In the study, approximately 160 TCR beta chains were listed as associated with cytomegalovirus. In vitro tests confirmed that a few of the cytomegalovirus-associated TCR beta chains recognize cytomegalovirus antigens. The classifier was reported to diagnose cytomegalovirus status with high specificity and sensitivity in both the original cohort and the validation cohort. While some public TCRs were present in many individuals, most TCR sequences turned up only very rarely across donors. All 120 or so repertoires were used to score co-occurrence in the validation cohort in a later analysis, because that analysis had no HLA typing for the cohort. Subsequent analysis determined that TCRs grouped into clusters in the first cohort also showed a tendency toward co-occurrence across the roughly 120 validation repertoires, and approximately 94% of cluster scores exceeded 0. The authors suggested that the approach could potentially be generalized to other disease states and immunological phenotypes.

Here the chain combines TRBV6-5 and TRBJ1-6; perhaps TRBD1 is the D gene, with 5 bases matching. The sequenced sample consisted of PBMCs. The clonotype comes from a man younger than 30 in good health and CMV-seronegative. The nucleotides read TGTGCCAGCAGTTCGCGGGACGCACGATATAATTCACCCCTCCACTTT. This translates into CASSSRDARYNSPLHF.